The rows below give T cell receptor beta chains drawn from one sample of a study of shared clonotypes between healthy human individuals. Using immunoSEQ multiplex PCR, the repertoire was profiled, and TCRdb retains in-frame clones only, with some absent. The table lists approximately 2.5 million clones, approximately 90% of them singletons. Sequencing was carried out using naive CD4+ T cells sorted from blood. These receptors were collected from a man aged 18-30 years in good health. Both conserved end residues are part of each CDR3.

V gene,CDR3 protein
TRBV5-4,CASSLTSGEETQYF
TRBV6-6,CASGTTGRRNQPQHF
TRBV6-6,CASNGQGNEQYF
TRBV27,CASSYLLRGRHEQYF
TRBV5-1,CASSSGQGGRFEQYF
TRBV28,CASSSDSYGYTF
TRBV5-6,CASSLEGFTHEQYF
TRBV9,CASSLTGLSYGYTF
TRBV7-9,CASWGGAYNEQFF
TRBV6-5,CASSSSYSNEKLFF
TRBV6-1,CASSRGLDEAFF
TRBV9,CASSVLGETYTGELFF
TRBV4-1,CASSQLYNYGYTF
TRBV11-2,CASSLPGQAQNGYTF
TRBV4-1,CASSQDGSGGAKDTQYF
TRBV11-1,CASSPKFSKDGDTDTQYF
TRBV6-1,CASSELRHGIALQETQYF
TRBV6-1,CASGDRSHQPQHF
TRBV9,CASSYDNEQFF
TRBV6-5,CASSPDRAVGELFF
TRBV5-8,CASSLARLAQETQYF
TRBV11-3,CASSPTGPNTEAFF
TRBV12-2,CASRLAGSSGSTDTQYF
TRBV18,CASSPDLGKGINSPLHF
TRBV6-5,CASKTGLADNEQFF
TRBV6-5,CASSYSRDVYEQYF
TRBV25-1,CASRKGSGNTIYF
TRBV25-1,CASSATRGELGGYTF
TRBV25-1,CASSELGGKIRDTEAFF
TRBV19,CASRTTGPGEKLFF
TRBV19,CASRKAGVGDNSPLHF
TRBV6-5,CASSYKGTGNTIYF
TRBV6-5,CASSYSTTSGNTIYF
TRBV16,CASSLMTGYGSPLHF
TRBV9,CASSVDNPPLHF
TRBV6-5,CASRGQPGSPLHF
TRBV30,CAWSLSGGAFKTQYF
TRBV18,CASSYRVENTEAFF
TRBV9,CASTTQGTMNTGELFF
TRBV6-1,CASSPNSGANVLTF
TRBV7-7,CASSTGLAGVGDTQYF
TRBV7-7,CASSPGEGEQFF
TRBV30,CASGRTGGFQPQHF
TRBV4-3,CASSPGPHYTDTQYF
TRBV9,CASSLGPVGDTQYF